This entry describes one TCR beta chain. This entry belongs to a study of blood T cell repertoires in COVID-19. Background on the study: The United States, Italy and Spain supplied acute and convalescent COVID-19 samples. From T cells, B-cell-depleted T cells, or PBMCs came the material, which was cDNA or gDNA.

In the study's own analysis: Quantification of nucleated cells was approximated via reference gene primer amplification. The assay was immunoSEQ multiplex PCR, and TCRdb's table has in-frame clones only and misses some. The V and J calls and the clone size are those of that table, but D and trimming were determined from the DNA. The repertoire consists of about 160,000 clones, with approximately 84% occurring once and the leading ten covering roughly 20%. Sequencing was performed on peripheral blood. The receptor's source is a woman of 80 years or more with acute or convalescent COVID-19.

The CDR3, as DNA: TGTGCCAGCAGGGGGCAGAGCAATCAGCCCCAGCATTTT. Amino acids: CASRGQSNQPQHF. This chain joins TRBV25-1 and TRBJ1-5; D is perhaps TRBD1 (5 bases). The CDR3 is 13 residues long. Germline V lookup: CDR1 MGHDK, CDR2 SYGVNS. V was trimmed by 6 bases and J by 1 base, leaving 7 bases between them.